The 5 T cell receptor beta chains given below trace back to one sample, sequenced in a study of vaccination and CD4 T cells after COVID-19. The sample's treatment: roughly 11-day PBMC culture with coronavirus spike peptide pools or control peptides (ViraFEST assay). Cultured CD4+ T-cell DNA underwent Oncomine TCR Beta short-read sequencing. MiXCR, run by TCRdb on the PCR reads, gives a single entry per CDR3 protein. This sample carries about 15,000 distinct CDR3 sequences, roughly 74% of them seen once, and the ten largest clones take 15% to 20%. These receptors lack a known antigen. The source material was CD4+ T cells from blood, cultured in vitro. The receptors here all came from a human donor who had recovered from COVID-19.

This rearrangement joins TRBV6-5 to TRBJ2-3; 9 nucleotides line up with TRBD2. There are 16 residues in the CDR3. V dropped 0 bases and J dropped 6; count of bases not matched to a gene: 7. CDR1 MNHEY and CDR2 SVGAGI come from the germline V gene. CDR3 sequence (DNA): TGTGCCAGCAGTTACTCGGGCGGGAGGGCAGGTGATACGCAGTATTTT. Amino acid sequence: CASSYSGGRAGDTQYF.

J is TRBJ2-3 and V is TRBV7-2, with 10 bases fitting TRBD2. Looked up from germline, CDR1 is SGHTA and CDR2 is FQGNSA. With V trimmed by 6 bases and J by 4 bases, 13 bases remained unmatched. The CDR3 consists of 17 residues. This CDR3 is CASSPGTSALGADTQYF. In nucleotides, the CDR3 is TGTGCCAGCAGTCCCGGGACTAGCGCGCTGGGGGCAGATACGCAGTATTTT.

The V call is TRBV6-2 or TRBV6-3, the J call TRBJ2-5; D may correspond to TRBD1 or TRBD2 (5 bases each). The germline V and J ends were trimmed by 2 bases and 5 bases, with 12 bases remaining between them. The CDR3 spans 14 residues. CDR1 is MNHEY and CDR2 is SVGEGT in the germline V gene. CDR3 sequence (DNA): TGTGCCAGCAGTTACCCTGGGACCCGGGAGACCCAGTACTTC. Its protein is CASSYPGTRETQYF.

The chain links TRBV20-1 to TRBJ1-5, with 7 bases fitting TRBD1. Germline CDR1 and CDR2: DFQATT and SNEGSKA (reference sequence). Trimming at V came to 6 bases and at J to 2 bases, leaving 10 bases not matched to a gene. CDR3 length: 15 residues. The CDR3 loop reads CSAPTGARGNQPQHF. The CDR3 DNA follows: TGCAGTGCGCCTACAGGGGCCCGAGGCAATCAGCCCCAGCATTTT.

The genes are TRBV28 and TRBJ2-2; 12 nucleotides line up with TRBD2. This CDR3 has 15 amino acids. Looked up from germline, CDR1 is MDHEN and CDR2 is SYDVKM. After removal of 6 bases from V and 6 bases from J, the junction contained 5 bases not matched to a gene. The CDR3 coding sequence is TGTGCCAGCAGCACTAGCGGGAGGAAAGCCGGGGAGCTGTTTTTT. It translates to CASSTSGRKAGELFF.